Listed here are 27 T cell receptor beta chains from one sample, sequenced in a study of blood T cell repertoires in COVID-19. Some clones are missing from TCRdb's copy, which holds only in-frame ones; the method was immunoSEQ multiplex PCR. Of some 280,000 clones detected, roughly 89% appear once; the ten largest clones hold 0.85% to 1%. The sample taken for sequencing was peripheral blood. These receptors were collected from a woman aged 40 to 55 who had recovered from COVID-19.

The chain links TRBV6-4 to TRBJ2-1, with D possibly matching TRBD2 (5 bases). Germline V gives CDR1 MRHNA, CDR2 SNTAGT. Trimming stripped 2 bases from V and 6 bases from J, with 8 bases between. The CDR3 totals 13 residues. This CDR3 reads CASSDLGSNEQFF. CDR3 DNA: TGTGCCAGCAGTGACCTTGGGAGCAATGAGCAGTTCTTC.

The rearrangement links TRBV2 to TRBJ2-1; TRBD1 might be the D (6 bases). This CDR3 is 13 amino acids long. V was trimmed by 6 bases and J by 4 bases, leaving 10 bases between them. CDR1 and CDR2 (germline): SNHLY, FYNNEI. CDR3 nucleotide sequence: TGTGCCAGCAGGGACAGAGAATACAATGAGCAGTTCTTC. Amino acids: CASRDREYNEQFF. The entire variable domain, with the rest obtained from reference TRBV2 and TRBJ2-1, is as follows: EPEVTQTPSHQVTQMGQEVILRCVPISNHLYFYWYRQILGQKVEFLVSFYNNEISEKSEIFDDQFSVERPDGSNFTLKIRSTKLEDSAMYFCASRDREYNEQFFGPGTRLTVL.

V usage is TRBV7-9 and J usage is TRBJ2-1; TRBD2 agrees at 12 bases. The V segment lost 2 bases and the J segment 5 bases; nucleotides outside the gene matches: 4. The germline V gene encodes CDR1 SEHNR and CDR2 FQNEAQ (reference sequence). CDR3 length: 16 residues. CDR3 sequence (DNA): TGTGCCAGCAGCTTACTGAGGACTAGCGGGAACAATGAGCAGTTCTTC. Translating gives CASSLLRTSGNNEQFF.

The chain uses TRBV6-5 and TRBJ2-7, with D maybe TRBD1 (5 bases). Germline CDR1 is MNHEY and CDR2 is SVGAGI. V was pared by 0 bases and J by 2 bases, with 11 bases between. The CDR3 covers 15 residues. The CDR3 protein is CASSYSQTEPYEQYF. The CDR3 bases are TGTGCCAGCAGTTACTCCCAGACAGAGCCCTACGAGCAGTACTTC.

The CDR3 sequence is CASSSQREAQETQYF. As DNA, the CDR3 is TGTGCCAGCAGTTCTCAGCGGGAGGCGCAAGAGACCCAGTACTTC. The chain has TRBV28 and TRBJ2-5, with 9 positions matching TRBD2. The germline V gene has CDR1 MDHEN and CDR2 SYDVKM. This CDR3 region has 15 residues. Trimming at V came to 4 bases and at J to 2 bases, leaving 5 bases not matched to a gene.

The V gene is TRBV10-3, the J gene TRBJ2-1, with TRBD2 matching over 9 bases. The germline V gene has CDR1 ENHRY and CDR2 SYGVKD. The CDR3 is 15 amino acids. Trimming at V came to 3 bases and at J to 8 bases, leaving 8 bases not matched to a gene. The CDR3 sequence is CAISDRAGGEDEQFF. DNA of the CDR3: TGTGCCATCAGTGATCGAGCGGGAGGAGAAGATGAGCAGTTCTTC.

The chain employs TRBV5-1 and TRBJ2-7; 8 bases are a match to TRBD2. Germline CDR1 and CDR2: SGHRS and YFSETQ. V lost 0 bases, J lost 3 bases, and 17 bases stayed unmatched. The CDR3 spans 19 residues. The CDR3 protein is CASSLVGSGAAEGNYEQYF. For the CDR3, the DNA is TGCGCCAGCAGCTTGGTAGGTAGCGGGGCCGCCGAAGGGAACTACGAGCAGTACTTC.

The rearrangement joins TRBV25-1 to TRBJ2-7; D may be TRBD1 (5 bases). The CDR3 loop spans 13 amino acids. Germline lookup yields CDR1 MGHDK and CDR2 SYGVNS. Between the trimmed V and J ends, which lost 7 bases and 1 base, there was a span of 11 bases. The CDR3 protein is CASTTAGSYEQYF. For the CDR3, the DNA is TGTGCCAGCACCACTGCAGGGTCCTACGAGCAGTACTTC.

CDR3 sequence (DNA): TGTGCCAGCACTGCCGGTCCAGGTGGTGGAAACACCATATATTTT. Protein product: CASTAGPGGGNTIYF. The J gene is TRBJ1-3, the V gene TRBV3-1 (or the pseudogene TRBV3-2), with no clear D. Germline V gives CDR1 LGHDT, CDR2 YNNKEL (reference sequence). The CDR3 is 15 residues long. V lost 7 bases, J lost 3 bases, and 16 bases lay in between.

V gene TRBV14 combines with J gene TRBJ2-7; 7 positions agree with TRBD2. Germline V gene lookup returns CDR1 SGHDN and CDR2 FVKESK. This CDR3 is built from 15 residues. Trimming cost V 1 base and J 6 bases; bases outside gene matches: 9. CDR3 region: CASSQGPGGPPEQYF. The CDR3 DNA reads as TGTGCCAGCAGCCAAGGCCCGGGAGGACCCCCCGAGCAGTACTTC.

V usage is TRBV15 and J usage is TRBJ2-7, with TRBD2 identical over 7 bases. This CDR3 region has 14 residues. The junction had 4 bases not matched to a gene; V was cut back by 5 bases and J by 0 bases. Germline loops: CDR1 LNHNV, CDR2 YYDKDF (reference sequence). The CDR3 region has the DNA TGTGCCACCAGCTTGGGCGGGAGCTCCTACGAGCAGTACTTC. It encodes CATSLGGSSYEQYF.

The rearrangement links TRBV4-2 to TRBJ1-2; D uncertain. V shed 0 bases and J shed 3 bases, with 11 bases lying between them. CDR1 is LGHNA and CDR2 is YNFKEQ in the germline V gene. CDR3 size: 15 residues. In DNA form, the CDR3 reads TGTGCCAGCAGCCAAGAAATAAACACCGACTATGGCTACACCTTC. It encodes CASSQEINTDYGYTF.

The V gene is TRBV7-3, the J gene TRBJ2-1; 7 bases are shared with TRBD2. The CDR3 spans 14 residues. From germline, CDR1 is SGHTA and CDR2 FQGTGA. After removal of 5 bases from V and 7 bases from J, the junction contained 8 bases not matched to a gene. As DNA, the CDR3 is TGTGCCAGCAGCCGAGCTATGGGGGGGAATGAGCAGTTCTTC. It encodes CASSRAMGGNEQFF.

The V and J genes are TRBV30 and TRBJ1-1; TRBD1 aligns across 7 bases. CDR3 size: 13 residues. J was trimmed by 3 bases and V by 3 bases; bases with no gene match: 4. CDR1 is GTSNPN and CDR2 is SVGIG in the germline V gene (reference sequence). The CDR3 DNA follows: TGTGCCTGGAGCGCCGGGACAGACACTGAAGCTTTCTTT. As protein: CAWSAGTDTEAFF. Supplemented by reference TRBV30 and TRBJ1-1, the full variable domain reads SQTIHQWPATLVQPVGSPLSLECTVEGTSNPNLYWYRQAAGRGLQLLFYSVGIGQISSEVPQNLSASRPQDRQFILSSKKLLLSDSGFYLCAWSAGTDTEAFFGQGTRLTVV.

In the case of this clone: Other nucleotide sequences from this sample produce the same CDR3. The rearrangement joins TRBV4-1 to TRBJ2-7; D ambiguous. Germline V gene sequence: CDR1 MGHRA, CDR2 YSYEKL. The germline V and J ends were trimmed by 1 base and 4 bases, with 8 bases remaining between them. The CDR3 length is 13 residues. CDR3 residues: CASSQGSTYEQYF. In nucleotides, the CDR3 is TGCGCCAGCAGCCAAGGCTCTACTTACGAGCAGTACTTC.

This clone was found once. CDR3 in DNA: TGTGCCAGCAGCTTAGCTGCGGGACCCTACGAGCAGTACTTC. Its translation: CASSLAAGPYEQYF. The chain carries TRBV7-8 and TRBJ2-7, with a tentative D call TRBD2 (6 bases). This CDR3 has 14 residues. The V gene's germline CDR1 is SGHVS and CDR2 FQNEAQ. V gave up 0 bases and J gave up 2 bases, with 8 bases separating them.

The V gene is TRBV19, the J gene TRBJ2-5; D is unresolved. This CDR3 has 16 residues. Germline V gene lookup returns CDR1 LNHDA and CDR2 SQIVND (reference sequence). V was trimmed by 3 bases and J by 1 base, leaving 15 bases between them. The CDR3 DNA is TGTGCCAGTAGTATTGGTAGTTTAGTATCCCAAGAGACCCAGTACTTC. It translates to CASSIGSLVSQETQYF.

This clone appeared once. The chain combines TRBV10-3 with TRBJ2-7, with 7 bases fitting TRBD1. After removal of 2 bases from V and 1 base from J, the junction contained 8 bases not matched to a gene. The CDR3 is made up of 16 amino acids. Germline V gene sequence: CDR1 ENHRY, CDR2 SYGVKD. The CDR3 loop reads CAISESGGRGSYEQYF. DNA of the CDR3: TGTGCCATCAGTGAGAGTGGTGGCAGGGGGTCCTACGAGCAGTACTTC.

The V call is TRBV28, the J call TRBJ1-5; D is unresolved. Germline CDR1 reads MDHEN; CDR2 reads SYDVKM. Trimming removed 6 bases at V and 8 bases at J, with 11 bases between. This CDR3 is 12 amino acids long. CDR3 sequence (DNA): TGTGCCAGCAGACCCCCCGGGGAGCCCCAGCATTTT. It yields the protein CASRPPGEPQHF.

V usage is TRBV5-1 and J usage is TRBJ2-5; 10 bases line up with TRBD1. Germline CDR1 is SGHRS and CDR2 is YFSETQ. V trimming: 4 bases; J trimming: 5 bases; junction bases outside the gene matches: 8. The CDR3 is made up of 15 amino acids. CDR3 region: CASSTATGGWETQYF. The CDR3 DNA reads TGCGCCAGCAGCACGGCGACAGGGGGCTGGGAGACCCAGTACTTC.

The chain carries TRBV7-8 and TRBJ2-3; 11 nucleotides align to TRBD2. With V trimmed by 1 base and J by 3 bases, 6 bases remained unmatched. The CDR3 covers 17 residues. From germline, CDR1 is SGHVS and CDR2 FQNEAQ. CDR3 sequence: CASSLVASGGRTDTQYF. CDR3 nucleotide sequence: TGTGCCAGCAGCTTAGTGGCTAGCGGGGGGAGGACAGATACGCAGTATTTT. Full variable domain (remainder filled in from reference TRBV7-8 and TRBJ2-3): GAGVSQSPRYKVAKRGQDVALRCDPISGHVSLFWYQQALGQGPEFLTYFQNEAQLDKSGLPSDRFFAERPEGSVSTLKIQRTQQEDSAVYLCASSLVASGGRTDTQYFGPGTRLTVL.

This clone was recorded only once. This rearrangement joins TRBV30 to TRBJ2-3, with 7 bases that match TRBD2. CDR3 length equals 15 residues. The trim removed 3 bases at V and 6 bases at J, leaving 12 bases unmatched. CDR1 and CDR2 (germline): GTSNPN, SVGIG (reference sequence). The CDR3 region has the DNA TGTGCCTGGAGGGGGGGGGAGGGCCTGAGGGATACGCAGTATTTT. It is translated as CAWRGGEGLRDTQYF.

V is TRBV5-8 and J is TRBJ2-7, with 11 nucleotides matching TRBD1. This CDR3 has 16 residues. Trimming removed 3 bases from V and 3 bases from J; junction bases left unmatched: 8. CDR1 and CDR2 from the germline V gene are SGHTS and YDEGEE. The CDR3 protein is CASSYPGTGGFYEQYF. The CDR3 coding sequence is TGTGCCAGCAGCTACCCCGGGACAGGGGGTTTCTACGAGCAGTACTTC.

The V gene is TRBV10-1, the J gene TRBJ2-7, with D possibly TRBD1 on 6 matching bases. CDR3 length equals 18 residues. In germline, CDR1 is WNHNN, CDR2 SYGVQD (reference sequence). Trimming cost V 2 bases and J 1 base, with 21 bases left between them. In DNA, the CDR3 is TGCGCCAGCAGTGAGACACAGGGCCTCATAAAAGGGTCCTACGAGCAGTACTTC. This gives the protein CASSETQGLIKGSYEQYF.

The chain uses TRBV7-3 and TRBJ2-3, with a tentative D call TRBD2 (5 bases). The CDR3 consists of 15 residues. The germline V gene encodes CDR1 SGHTA and CDR2 FQGTGA. The V gene lost 5 bases and the J gene lost 5 bases, with 17 bases spanning the gap. The CDR3: CASSPSGLGVDTQYF. Written as DNA, the CDR3 is TGTGCCAGCAGCCCGAGCGGACTCGGGGTAGATACGCAGTATTTT.

The V gene is TRBV11-3, the J gene TRBJ2-1; D is unclear. Germline V CDR1 and CDR2: SGHNT, YENEEA. The CDR3 sequence is 13 residues long. V lost 4 bases, J lost 9 bases, and 13 bases lay in between. The CDR3 nucleotides read TGTGCCAGCAGCTCCCCTGGAGAGCGTGAGCAGTTCTTC. It codes for CASSSPGEREQFF.

The rearrangement links TRBV19 to TRBJ2-3, with 7 bases lining up with TRBD1. The CDR3 contains 19 residues. V gave up 3 bases and J gave up 5 bases; unmatched junction bases: 20. Germline assignment: CDR1 LNHDA and CDR2 SQIVND (reference sequence). This CDR3 is CASSMITDREGFIGDTQYF. The DNA for the CDR3 is TGTGCCAGTAGTATGATCACCGACAGGGAAGGTTTTATCGGAGATACGCAGTATTTT.